The 28 T cell receptor beta chains listed next were all sequenced from one sample in a study of T-cell reconstitution after alpha-beta-depleted transplantation in children. Preparation of the TCRbeta library involved a method that used unique molecular identifiers. From the PCR reads, TCRdb called clonotypes with MiXCR, one entry per CDR3 protein. This table holds about 180,000 distinct CDR3 sequences, approximately 10% found once. The sequenced sample was PBMCs, obtained before TCRalphabeta/CD19-depleted stem cell transplant. The receptors originated from a boy aged 2-15 years with acute myeloid leukemia, due to receive a stem cell transplant.

This clonotype occurred many times. In DNA form, the CDR3 reads TGTGCCAGCAGCTCCGACAGGAACACCGGGGAGCTGTTTTTT. Translated, it gives CASSSDRNTGELFF. J is TRBJ2-2 and V is TRBV7-9; D perhaps matches TRBD1 (5 bases). Trimming took 4 bases from V and 1 from J, leaving 7 bases between them. Germline-derived CDR1 and CDR2 are SEHNR and FQNEAQ (reference sequence). This CDR3 contains 14 residues.

This chain connects TRBV5-1 to TRBJ1-1, with 10 bases matching TRBD1. In germline, CDR1 is SGHRS, CDR2 YFSETQ. The CDR3 is 17 amino acids. J gave up 0 bases and V 8 bases, and 13 bases lay outside the gene matches. This CDR3 is CASSHRTGGDVNTEAFF. In DNA form, the CDR3 reads TGCGCCAGTAGCCATAGGACAGGGGGTGACGTGAACACTGAAGCTTTCTTT.

J is TRBJ2-2 and V is TRBV2; no clear D gene. Trimming pared 4 bases from V and 5 bases from J, leaving 11 bases between. Germline-derived CDR1 and CDR2 are SNHLY and FYNNEI. This CDR3 contains 14 residues. In nucleotides, the CDR3 is TGTGCCAGCAGTGTGTCGGCAGTAACCGGGGAGCTGTTTTTT. Protein sequence: CASSVSAVTGELFF. The whole variable domain, filled in from reference TRBV2 and TRBJ2-2, reads EPEVTQTPSHQVTQMGQEVILRCVPISNHLYFYWYRQILGQKVEFLVSFYNNEISEKSEIFDDQFSVERPDGSNFTLKIRSTKLEDSAMYFCASSVSAVTGELFFGEGSRLTVL.

At least ten counts were recorded for this clonotype. The chain employs TRBV28 and TRBJ2-7; no definite D call. There are 12 residues in the CDR3. Germline-derived CDR1 and CDR2 are MDHEN and SYDVKM. V shed 10 bases and J shed 2 bases, with 12 bases lying between them. DNA for the CDR3: TGTGCCACCGCGACTGATACCTACGAGCAGTACTTC. Amino acid sequence: CATATDTYEQYF.

This clonotype appeared many times. The V and J genes are TRBV2 and TRBJ2-7; D remains ambiguous. The germline V and J ends were trimmed by 4 bases and 6 bases, with 13 bases remaining between them. Germline V gene sequence: CDR1 SNHLY, CDR2 FYNNEI. This CDR3 spans 13 amino acids. CDR3 region: CASSGLGTGEQYF. CDR3 nucleotide sequence: TGTGCCAGCAGTGGCCTAGGAACGGGCGAGCAGTACTTC.

At least ten counts were recorded for this clonotype. The chain has TRBV28 and TRBJ1-5; 8 bases are a match to TRBD1. The CDR3 has 16 amino acids. V lost 6 bases and J lost 2; bases outside the gene matches: 9. CDR1 and CDR2 (germline): MDHEN, SYDVKM. DNA of the CDR3: TGTGCCAGCAGACCTAACAGGGGGGTTGGCAATCAGCCCCAGCATTTT. Translation gives CASRPNRGVGNQPQHF.

This clonotype was detected many times. CDR3 in DNA: TGCGCCAGCAGCTTACTGACAGGGGGCAACTACGAGCAGTACGTC. Protein: CASSLLTGGNYEQYV. The J gene is TRBJ2-7, the V gene TRBV5-1; 10 bases line up with TRBD1. The CDR3 is made up of 15 amino acids. Trimming at V came to 2 bases and at J to 3 bases, leaving 5 bases not matched to a gene. The germline V gene encodes CDR1 SGHRS and CDR2 YFSETQ.

This clonotype turned up a few times. The genes are TRBV7-3 and TRBJ1-1; 7 positions agree with TRBD1. With V trimmed by 4 bases and J by 1 base, 6 bases remained unmatched. This CDR3 has 15 amino acids. CDR1 is SGHTA, CDR2 FQGTGA, per germline. CDR3: CASSYTGTENTEAFF. The CDR3 DNA is TGTGCCAGCAGCTACACCGGGACAGAGAACACTGAAGCTTTCTTT.

This clonotype was recorded a few times. The chain uses TRBV5-4 and TRBJ2-1, with 10 nucleotides matching TRBD1. With V trimmed by 3 bases and J by 8 bases, 8 bases remained unmatched. This CDR3 spans 15 amino acids. The germline CDR1 and CDR2 sequences are SGHNT and YYREEE (reference sequence). The CDR3 is CASSSRDRGIDEQFF. The CDR3 DNA is TGTGCCAGCAGCTCCCGGGACAGGGGTATTGATGAGCAGTTCTTC.

This clonotype was seen ten or more times. This chain's CDR3 is CASSQGVTTGELFF. The CDR3, as DNA: TGTGCCAGCAGCCAAGGCGTCACCACCGGGGAGCTGTTTTTT. The chain employs TRBV3-1 and TRBJ2-2, with D uncertain. CDR1 and CDR2 from the germline V gene are LGHDT and YNNKEL (reference sequence). The CDR3 loop spans 14 amino acids. Trimming cost V 1 base and J 4 bases, with 7 bases left between them.

This clonotype has ten or more counts. The chain joins TRBV20-1 to TRBJ1-4; D perhaps matches TRBD1 (5 bases). The germline V and J ends were trimmed by 5 bases and 2 bases, with 18 bases remaining between them. Germline V gene lookup returns CDR1 DFQATT and CDR2 SNEGSKA (reference sequence). The CDR3 spans 16 residues. The CDR3 bases are TGCAGTGCTCGGGACTTTCGGTGGGCCACTAATGAAAAACTGTTTTTT. Translation gives CSARDFRWATNEKLFF.

This clonotype was detected ten times or more. This chain connects TRBV5-1 to TRBJ2-2; D possibly corresponds to TRBD2 (6 bases). CDR1 is SGHRS, CDR2 YFSETQ, per germline. The CDR3 is made up of 15 amino acids. The ends were cut back, 0 bases at V and 6 bases at J, with 12 bases in the middle. The CDR3 DNA reads as TGCGCCAGCAGCTTGGAGGAGGGCCGTCCCGGGGAGCTGTTTTTT. Its protein product is CASSLEEGRPGELFF.

The sample holds many counts of this clonotype. The chain couples TRBV3-1 to TRBJ2-1; 8 bases line up with TRBD1. This CDR3 comprises 15 residues. Germline CDR1 reads LGHDT; CDR2 reads YNNKEL (reference sequence). J was trimmed by 0 bases and V by 6 bases; bases with no gene match: 4. The DNA for the CDR3 is TGTGCCAGCAGGAACAGGGGGAGCTCCTACAATGAGCAGTTCTTC. Translated: CASRNRGSSYNEQFF.

This clonotype was seen repeatedly, ten times or more. The chain carries TRBV15 and TRBJ2-7; 10 bases fit TRBD2. CDR3 length: 17 amino acids. Germline V gene data show CDR1 as LNHNV and CDR2 as YYDKDF (reference sequence). With V trimmed by 0 bases and J by 2 bases, 7 bases remained unmatched. CDR3 residues: CATSRDLTGTSAYEQYF. Written as DNA, the CDR3 is TGTGCCACCAGCAGAGATCTGACCGGGACTAGCGCCTACGAGCAGTACTTC.

This clonotype was counted ten times or more. The chain recombines TRBV6-1 with TRBJ2-1, with TRBD1 identical over 8 bases. CDR3 length: 15 amino acids. The ends lost 6 bases at V and 4 bases at J; junction bases unmatched: 8. Germline values: CDR1 MNHNS, CDR2 SASEGT. The CDR3 spells CASRPGDRLYNEQFF. CDR3 DNA: TGTGCCAGCAGACCCGGGGACAGGCTTTACAATGAGCAGTTCTTC.

This clonotype was seen many times. The chain joins TRBV29-1 to TRBJ2-3; D not certain. Trimming took off 6 bases at V and 5 bases at J, with 9 bases between the two ends. Germline assignment: CDR1 SQVTM and CDR2 ANQGSEA. This CDR3 has 11 amino acids. The CDR3 here is CSVRLGDTQYF. CDR3 coding DNA: TGCAGCGTCCGTTTGGGAGATACGCAGTATTTT.

This clonotype was seen many times. The V gene is TRBV29-1, the J gene TRBJ1-5; 7 bases are a match to TRBD1. Germline CDR1 reads SQVTM; CDR2 reads ANQGSEA. The CDR3 has 13 amino acids. Losses at the gene ends were 6 bases for V and 5 bases for J; bases not matched to a gene: 7. CDR3 in amino acids: CSVGRGLDQPQHF. The CDR3 bases are TGCAGCGTGGGAAGGGGGCTTGATCAGCCCCAGCATTTT.

This clonotype was seen many times. The chain is built from TRBV5-1 and TRBJ2-3; no firm D call. Germline V gene data show CDR1 as SGHRS and CDR2 as YFSETQ. Trimming shortened V by 0 bases and J by 5 bases, and 4 bases separated the two germline ends. CDR3 length equals 12 residues. CDR3: CASSLAEDTQYF. As DNA, the CDR3 is TGCGCCAGCAGCTTGGCCGAAGATACGCAGTATTTT.

V usage is TRBV21-1 and J usage is TRBJ1-1. TRBV21-1 has pseudogene status. The CDR3 has 17 amino acids. For the CDR3, the DNA is TGTGCCAGGAGCGGAGGGAACACGGGACCTAGGAACACTGAAGCTTTCTTT. Translation gives CARSGGNTGPRNTEAFF.

This clonotype has at least ten counts. V and J are TRBV7-3 and TRBJ2-3; possible D gene TRBD2, 6 bases. This CDR3 has 14 residues. The germline V gene encodes CDR1 SGHTA and CDR2 FQGTGA. The V end was cut by 3 bases, the J end by 1 base, with 8 bases between. The CDR3 region has the DNA TGTGCCAGCAGCTTGACGGGGGGCACAGATACGCAGTATTTT. This translates into CASSLTGGTDTQYF.

This clonotype was recorded at least ten times. J is TRBJ2-7 and V is TRBV20-1, with D perhaps matching TRBD1 or TRBD2 (5 bases each). This CDR3 is built from 13 residues. Trimming shortened V by 3 bases and J by 0 bases, and 9 bases separated the two germline ends. Germline V gene lookup returns CDR1 DFQATT and CDR2 SNEGSKA (reference sequence). The CDR3 nucleotides read TGCAGTGCTAGGAAGGGACGCTCCTACGAGCAGTACTTC. It codes for CSARKGRSYEQYF.

This clonotype came up many times. The rearrangement links TRBV5-1 to TRBJ2-3, with TRBD1 matching 8 bases. The CDR3 has 19 residues. V lost 0 bases and J lost 1; bases outside the gene matches: 13. Germline V gene lookup returns CDR1 SGHRS and CDR2 YFSETQ. CDR3: CASSLGRTGRIYGTDTQYF. The CDR3 DNA follows: TGCGCCAGCAGCTTGGGTCGGACAGGGAGAATTTACGGCACAGATACGCAGTATTTT. Variable domain in full (rest from reference TRBV5-1 and TRBJ2-3): KAGVTQTPRYLIKTRGQQVTLSCSPISGHRSVSWYQQTPGQGLQFLFEYFSETQRNKGNFPGRFSGRQFSNSRSEMNVSTLELGDSALYLCASSLGRTGRIYGTDTQYFGPGTRLTVL.

In this sample, this clonotype turned up many times. The rearrangement joins TRBV5-1 to TRBJ2-7; no reliable D call. There are 12 residues in the CDR3. Germline CDR1 and CDR2: SGHRS and YFSETQ. Trimming took off 0 bases at V and 5 bases at J, with 6 bases between the two ends. The CDR3 spells CASSLVGNEQYF. CDR3 nucleotides: TGCGCCAGCAGCTTGGTGGGCAACGAGCAGTACTTC.

This clonotype was recorded at least ten times. This chain joins TRBV7-8 and TRBJ2-5; 8 positions agree with TRBD2. Per the germline V gene, CDR1 is SGHVS and CDR2 is FQNEAQ. The junction had 18 bases not matched to a gene; V was cut back by 8 bases and J by 4 bases. The CDR3 runs to 17 residues. In DNA form, the CDR3 reads TGTGCCAGCGGCCGATTCGGGGGGGCCAGCTACGCAGAGACCCAGTACTTC. Amino acids: CASGRFGGASYAETQYF.

Ten or more counts support this clonotype. The chain carries TRBV5-1 and TRBJ2-5; TRBD2 agrees at 14 bases. The CDR3 loop spans 15 amino acids. After removal of 4 bases from V and 5 bases from J, the junction contained 4 bases not matched to a gene. Germline V CDR1 and CDR2: SGHRS, YFSETQ. CDR3 DNA sequence: TGCGCCAGCAGCCAGGGACTAGCGGGGGTGGAGACCCAGTACTTC. It is translated as CASSQGLAGVETQYF.

This clonotype was detected many times. CDR3 amino acids: CASSLVGGVDEQFF. The CDR3, as DNA: TGCGCCAGCAGCTTGGTAGGCGGGGTTGATGAGCAGTTCTTC. This rearrangement joins TRBV5-1 to TRBJ2-1; the D gene is possibly TRBD2 (6 bases). V lost 0 bases and J lost 8, with 12 bases in between. In germline, CDR1 is SGHRS, CDR2 YFSETQ. The CDR3 covers 14 residues.

This clonotype was observed at least ten times. As DNA, the CDR3 is TGCGCCAGCAGCTTGACAGGGAGTAACACTGAAGCTTTCTTT. Translating gives CASSLTGSNTEAFF. The chain recombines TRBV5-1 with TRBJ1-1; tentative D call: TRBD1 (6 bases). The germline V and J ends were trimmed by 1 base and 2 bases, with 9 bases remaining between them. CDR1 and CDR2 from the germline V gene are SGHRS and YFSETQ. The CDR3 length is 14 residues.

V usage is TRBV2 and J usage is TRBJ2-1; D could derive from TRBD1 or TRBD2 (5 bases each). The CDR3 has 14 residues. Per the germline V gene, CDR1 is SNHLY and CDR2 is FYNNEI. The V and J ends lost 3 bases and 6 bases respectively, with 12 bases between them. The chain's CDR3 is CASSEGTYGNEQFF. Written as DNA, the CDR3 is TGTGCCAGCAGTGAGGGGACGTACGGCAATGAGCAGTTCTTC.